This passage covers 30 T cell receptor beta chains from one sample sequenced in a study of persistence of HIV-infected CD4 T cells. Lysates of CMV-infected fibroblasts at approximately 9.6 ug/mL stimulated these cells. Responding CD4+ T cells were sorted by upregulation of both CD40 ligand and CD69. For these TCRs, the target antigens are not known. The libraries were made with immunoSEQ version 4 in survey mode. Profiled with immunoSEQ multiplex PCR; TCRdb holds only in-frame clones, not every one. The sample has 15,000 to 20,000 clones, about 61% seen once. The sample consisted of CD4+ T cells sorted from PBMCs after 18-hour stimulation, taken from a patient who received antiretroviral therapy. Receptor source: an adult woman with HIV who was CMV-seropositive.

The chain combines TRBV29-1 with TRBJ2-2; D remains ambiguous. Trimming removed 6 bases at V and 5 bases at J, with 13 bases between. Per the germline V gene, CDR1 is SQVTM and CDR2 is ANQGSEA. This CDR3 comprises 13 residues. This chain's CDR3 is CSVRPQSTGELFF. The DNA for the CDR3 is TGCAGCGTCCGACCCCAGAGTACCGGGGAGCTGTTTTTT.

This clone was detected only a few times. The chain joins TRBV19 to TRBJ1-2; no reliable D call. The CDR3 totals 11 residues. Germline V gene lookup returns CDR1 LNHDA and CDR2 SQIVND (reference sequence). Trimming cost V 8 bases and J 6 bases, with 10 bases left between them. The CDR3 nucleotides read TGTGCCAGTGGCGACACGGATGGCTACACCTTC. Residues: CASGDTDGYTF.

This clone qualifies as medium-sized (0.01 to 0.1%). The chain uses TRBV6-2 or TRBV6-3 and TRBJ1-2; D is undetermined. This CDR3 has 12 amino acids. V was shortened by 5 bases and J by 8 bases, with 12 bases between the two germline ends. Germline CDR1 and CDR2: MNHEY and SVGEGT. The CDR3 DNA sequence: TGTGCCAGCAGTCCGGGGATTCGAGGCTACACCTTC. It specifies CASSPGIRGYTF.

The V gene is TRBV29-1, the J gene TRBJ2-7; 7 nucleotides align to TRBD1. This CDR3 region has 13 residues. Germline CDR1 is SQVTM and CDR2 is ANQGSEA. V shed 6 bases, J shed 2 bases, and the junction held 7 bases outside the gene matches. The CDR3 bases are TGCAGCGTACGGGATACAGGGGCCTACGAGCAGTACTTC. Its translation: CSVRDTGAYEQYF.

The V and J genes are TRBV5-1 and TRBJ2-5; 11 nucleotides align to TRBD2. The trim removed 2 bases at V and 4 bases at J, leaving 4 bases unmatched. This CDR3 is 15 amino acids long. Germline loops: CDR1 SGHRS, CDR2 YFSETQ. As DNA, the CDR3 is TGCGCCAGCAGCTTTAGCGGGGGGGCTGGAGAGACCCAGTACTTC. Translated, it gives CASSFSGGAGETQYF.

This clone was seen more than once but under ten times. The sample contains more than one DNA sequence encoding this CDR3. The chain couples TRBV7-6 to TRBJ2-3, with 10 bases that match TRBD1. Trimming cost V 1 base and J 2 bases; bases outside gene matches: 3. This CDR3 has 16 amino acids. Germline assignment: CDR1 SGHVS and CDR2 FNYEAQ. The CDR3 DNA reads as TGTGCCAGCAGCTTAGGGGGGACAGGGGTCACAGATACGCAGTATTTT. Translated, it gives CASSLGGTGVTDTQYF.

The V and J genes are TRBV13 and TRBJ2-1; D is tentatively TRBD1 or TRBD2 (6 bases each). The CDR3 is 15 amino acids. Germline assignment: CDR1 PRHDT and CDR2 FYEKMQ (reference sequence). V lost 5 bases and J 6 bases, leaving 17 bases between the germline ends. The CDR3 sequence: CASSLGGFNSNEQFF. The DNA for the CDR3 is TGTGCCAGCAGCCTGGGGGGCTTTAATAGCAATGAGCAGTTCTTC. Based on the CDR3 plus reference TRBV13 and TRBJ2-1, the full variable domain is AAGVIQSPRHLIKEKRETATLKCYPIPRHDTVYWYQQGPGQDPQFLISFYEKMQSDKGSIPDRFSAQQFSDYHSELNMSSLELGDSALYFCASSLGGFNSNEQFFGPGTRLTVL.

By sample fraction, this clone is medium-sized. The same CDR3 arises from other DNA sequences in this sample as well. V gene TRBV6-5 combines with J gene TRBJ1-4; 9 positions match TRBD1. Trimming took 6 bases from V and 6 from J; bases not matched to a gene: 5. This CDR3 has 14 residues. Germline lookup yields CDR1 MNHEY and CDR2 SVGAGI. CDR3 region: CASRGQGWDEKLFF. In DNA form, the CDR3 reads TGTGCCAGCAGGGGACAGGGATGGGATGAAAAACTGTTTTTT.

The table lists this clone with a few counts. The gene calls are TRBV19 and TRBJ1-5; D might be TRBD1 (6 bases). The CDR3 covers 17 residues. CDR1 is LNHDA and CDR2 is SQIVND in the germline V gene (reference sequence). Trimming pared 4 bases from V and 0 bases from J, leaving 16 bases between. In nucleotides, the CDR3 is TGTGCCAGTAGTACCGGGACAAAAGGGGGTAGCAATCAGCCCCAGCATTTT. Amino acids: CASSTGTKGGSNQPQHF.

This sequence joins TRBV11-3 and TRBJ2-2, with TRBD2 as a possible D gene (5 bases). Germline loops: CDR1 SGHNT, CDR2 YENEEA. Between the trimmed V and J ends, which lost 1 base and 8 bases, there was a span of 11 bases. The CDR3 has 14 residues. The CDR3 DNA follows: TGTGCCAGCAGCTTAGGAACGGCGGGTGGGGAGCTGTTTTTT. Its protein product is CASSLGTAGGELFF.

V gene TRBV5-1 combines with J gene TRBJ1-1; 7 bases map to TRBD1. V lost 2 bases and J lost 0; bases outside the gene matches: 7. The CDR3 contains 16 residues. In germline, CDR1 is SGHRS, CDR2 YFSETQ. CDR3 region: CASSLEGGALNTEAFF. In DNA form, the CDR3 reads TGCGCCAGCAGCTTAGAAGGGGGCGCCTTGAACACTGAAGCTTTCTTT.

DNA for the CDR3: TGCAGTGCTAGTCGGAGCAATCAGCCCCAGCATTTT. Translating gives CSASRSNQPQHF. The V call is TRBV20-1, the J call TRBJ1-5; no clear D. With 3 bases removed from V and 1 base from J, the gap between germline ends came to 4 bases. Germline V gene lookup returns CDR1 DFQATT and CDR2 SNEGSKA (reference sequence). The CDR3 is 12 residues long.

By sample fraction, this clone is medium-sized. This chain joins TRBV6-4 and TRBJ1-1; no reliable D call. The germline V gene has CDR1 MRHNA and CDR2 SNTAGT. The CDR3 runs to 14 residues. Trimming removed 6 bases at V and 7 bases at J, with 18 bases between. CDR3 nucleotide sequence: TGTGCCAGCAGAGAACAGCCTAGGGCGAATGAAGCTTTCTTT. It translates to CASREQPRANEAFF.

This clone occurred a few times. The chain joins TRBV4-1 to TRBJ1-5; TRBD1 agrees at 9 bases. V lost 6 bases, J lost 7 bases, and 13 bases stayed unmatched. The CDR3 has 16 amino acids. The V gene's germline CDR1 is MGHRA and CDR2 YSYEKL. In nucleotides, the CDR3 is TGCGCCAGCAGTCTTCTACTGGGACAGGGCACCCAGCCCCAGCATTTT. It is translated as CASSLLLGQGTQPQHF.

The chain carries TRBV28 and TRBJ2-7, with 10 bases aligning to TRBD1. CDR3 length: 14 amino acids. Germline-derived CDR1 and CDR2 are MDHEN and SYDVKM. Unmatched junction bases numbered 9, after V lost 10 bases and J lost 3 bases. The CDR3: CATRDRGSGYEQYF. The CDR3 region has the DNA TGTGCCACCCGGGACAGGGGATCAGGCTACGAGCAGTACTTC.

This CDR3 is CASSFRASGLLYEQYF. In DNA, the CDR3 is TGCGCCAGCAGCTTTCGTGCTAGCGGGCTCCTCTACGAGCAGTACTTC. This chain uses TRBV5-1 with TRBJ2-7, with 8 bases lining up with TRBD2. The V gene's germline CDR1 is SGHRS and CDR2 YFSETQ. CDR3 size: 16 residues. Trimming at V came to 2 bases and at J to 3 bases, leaving 10 bases not matched to a gene.

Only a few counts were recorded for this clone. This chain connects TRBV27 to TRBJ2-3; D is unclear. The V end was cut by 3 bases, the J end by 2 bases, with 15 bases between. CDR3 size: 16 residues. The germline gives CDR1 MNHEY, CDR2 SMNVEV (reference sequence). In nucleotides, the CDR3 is TGTGCCAGCAGTTTCGGCCGGCAAGGTCCCACAGATACGCAGTATTTT. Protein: CASSFGRQGPTDTQYF.

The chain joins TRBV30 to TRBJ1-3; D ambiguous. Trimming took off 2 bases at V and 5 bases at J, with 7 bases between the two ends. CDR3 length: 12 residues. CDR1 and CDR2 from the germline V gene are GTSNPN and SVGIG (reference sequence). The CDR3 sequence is CAWSKGRNTIYF. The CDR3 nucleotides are TGTGCCTGGAGTAAAGGAAGAAACACCATATATTTT.

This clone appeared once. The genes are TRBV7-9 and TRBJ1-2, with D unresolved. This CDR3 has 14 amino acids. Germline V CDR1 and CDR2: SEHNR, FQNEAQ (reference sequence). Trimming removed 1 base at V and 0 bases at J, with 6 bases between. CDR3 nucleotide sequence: TGTGCCAGCAGCTTAGTGGTACCTAACTATGGCTACACCTTC. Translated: CASSLVVPNYGYTF.

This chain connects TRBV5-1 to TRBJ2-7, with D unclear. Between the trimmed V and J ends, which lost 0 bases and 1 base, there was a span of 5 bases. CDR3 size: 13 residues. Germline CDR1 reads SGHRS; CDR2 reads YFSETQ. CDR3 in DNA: TGCGCCAGCAGCTTGGCGAGGTCCTACGAGCAGTACTTC. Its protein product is CASSLARSYEQYF. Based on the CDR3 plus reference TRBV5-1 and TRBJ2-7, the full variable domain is KAGVTQTPRYLIKTRGQQVTLSCSPISGHRSVSWYQQTPGQGLQFLFEYFSETQRNKGNFPGRFSGRQFSNSRSEMNVSTLELGDSALYLCASSLARSYEQYFGPGTRLTVT.

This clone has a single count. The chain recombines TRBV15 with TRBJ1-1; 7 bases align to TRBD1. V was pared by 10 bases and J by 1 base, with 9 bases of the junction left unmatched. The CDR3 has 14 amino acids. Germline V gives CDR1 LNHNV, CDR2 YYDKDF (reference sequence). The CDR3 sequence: CAIRERTGNTEAFF. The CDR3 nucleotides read TGTGCCATCAGGGAGAGGACAGGGAACACTGAAGCTTTCTTT.

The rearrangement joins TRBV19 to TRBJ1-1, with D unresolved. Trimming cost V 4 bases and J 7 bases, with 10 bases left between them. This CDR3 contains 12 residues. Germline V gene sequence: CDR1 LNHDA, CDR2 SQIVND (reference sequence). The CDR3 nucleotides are TGTGCCAGTAGTACCCGGGATATTGAAGCTTTCTTT. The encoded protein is CASSTRDIEAFF.

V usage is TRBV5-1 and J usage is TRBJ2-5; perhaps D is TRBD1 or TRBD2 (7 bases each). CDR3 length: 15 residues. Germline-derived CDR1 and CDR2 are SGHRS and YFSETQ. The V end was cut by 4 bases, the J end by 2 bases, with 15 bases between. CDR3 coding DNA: TGCGCCAGCAGCCGGGCGGGGGACAGTCAAGAGACCCAGTACTTC. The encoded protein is CASSRAGDSQETQYF.

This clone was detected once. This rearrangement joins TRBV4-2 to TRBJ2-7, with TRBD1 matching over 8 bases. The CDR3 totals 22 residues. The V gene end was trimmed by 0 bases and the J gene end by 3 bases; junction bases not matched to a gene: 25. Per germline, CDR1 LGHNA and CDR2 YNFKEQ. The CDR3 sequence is CASSQDLTSVNWGQELDYEQYF. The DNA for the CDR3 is TGTGCCAGCAGCCAAGATCTAACCTCCGTAAATTGGGGACAGGAATTAGACTACGAGCAGTACTTC.

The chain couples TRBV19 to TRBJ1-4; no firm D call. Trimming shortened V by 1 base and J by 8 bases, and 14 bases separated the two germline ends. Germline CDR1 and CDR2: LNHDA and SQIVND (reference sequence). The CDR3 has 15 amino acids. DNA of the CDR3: TGTGCCAGTAGTATAGCGCGGCAGAGACAAGAAAAACTGTTTTTT. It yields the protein CASSIARQRQEKLFF.

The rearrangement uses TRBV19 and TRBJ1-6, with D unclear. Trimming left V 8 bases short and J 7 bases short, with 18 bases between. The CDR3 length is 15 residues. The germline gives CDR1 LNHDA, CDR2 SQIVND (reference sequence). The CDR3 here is CASHSETWPNSPLHF. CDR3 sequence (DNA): TGTGCCAGTCACTCCGAAACTTGGCCAAATTCACCCCTCCACTTT.

The CDR3 sequence is CAISDPGGGYPSTDTQYF. The CDR3 DNA reads TGTGCCATCAGTGATCCGGGAGGCGGGTACCCTAGCACAGATACGCAGTATTTT. The chain recombines TRBV10-3 with TRBJ2-3; 7 positions match TRBD2. Trimming removed 3 bases from V and 0 bases from J; junction bases left unmatched: 12. The CDR3 consists of 18 residues. CDR1 is ENHRY and CDR2 is SYGVKD in the germline V gene.

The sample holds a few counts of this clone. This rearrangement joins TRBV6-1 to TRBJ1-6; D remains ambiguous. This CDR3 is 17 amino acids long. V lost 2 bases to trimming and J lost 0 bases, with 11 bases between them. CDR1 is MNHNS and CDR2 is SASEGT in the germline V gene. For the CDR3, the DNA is TGTGCCAGCAGTGAAATGGGTCCTAGCTCCTATAATTCACCCCTCCACTTT. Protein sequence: CASSEMGPSSYNSPLHF.

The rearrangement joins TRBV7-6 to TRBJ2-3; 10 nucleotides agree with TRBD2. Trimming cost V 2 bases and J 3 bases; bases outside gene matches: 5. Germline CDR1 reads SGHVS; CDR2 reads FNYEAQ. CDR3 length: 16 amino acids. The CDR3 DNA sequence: TGTGCCAGCAGCTTATCTAGCGGGGGTGGGACAGATACGCAGTATTTT. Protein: CASSLSSGGGTDTQYF.

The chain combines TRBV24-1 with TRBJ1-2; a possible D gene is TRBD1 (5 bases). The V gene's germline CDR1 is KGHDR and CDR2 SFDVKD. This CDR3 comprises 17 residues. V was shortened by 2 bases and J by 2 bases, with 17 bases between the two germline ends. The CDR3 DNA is TGTGCCACCAGTGATTCGGTGGGGGGAACTATGAACTATGGCTACACCTTC. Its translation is CATSDSVGGTMNYGYTF.